Listed below are T cell receptor beta chains from one sample, sequenced in a study of blood T cell repertoires in COVID-19. Only in-frame clones appear in the TCRdb table, and some are missing; sequencing was by immunoSEQ multiplex PCR. This sample yields 250,000 to 350,000 clones, of which around 90% are seen a single time; approximately 2.4% belongs to the top ten. The sample comprised peripheral blood. The receptors were sampled from a man younger than 35 with active or convalescent COVID-19. Both conserved end residues are part of each CDR3. D genes are given only for firm matches. Clone size is shown for a subset of rows, as once, few, many or a class of expanded clone.

V gene	D gene	J gene	clone size	CDR3 DNA	CDR3 protein
TRBV11-2	TRBD1	TRBJ2-4	once	TGTGCCAGCAGCTTAGACAGGGGGCACGGAAACATTCAGTACTTC	CASSLDRGHGNIQYF
TRBV9	TRBD2	TRBJ2-3	.	TGTGCCAGCAGCGTCGGGACTAGTGGTGATACGCAGTATTTT	CASSVGTSGDTQYF
TRBV7-6	TRBD2	TRBJ2-1	.	TGTGCCAGCAGCTTAAGGCTAGCGGGAGGCGGTAATGAGCAGTTCTTC	CASSLRLAGGGNEQFF
TRBV7-2	.	TRBJ2-6	.	TGTGCCAGCAGCTTCGGTTCCTTGGTCTCTGGGGCCAACGTCCTGACTTTC	CASSFGSLVSGANVLTF
TRBV10-2	TRBD2	TRBJ2-5	.	TGCGCCAGCAGACAAGCGGGAGGGAAAGAGACCCAGTACTTC	CASRQAGGKETQYF
TRBV10-3	.	TRBJ2-3	.	TGTGCCATCAGTCAGGTTGGGACAGATACGCAGTATTTT	CAISQVGTDTQYF
TRBV5-6	TRBD1	TRBJ1-3	once	TGTGCCAGCACCTTCGGGACAGGGGCGAACACCATATATTTT	CASTFGTGANTIYF
TRBV6-6	.	TRBJ2-2	once	TGTGCCAGCAGTGCTCGGACTCCTCAAGAGGCCGGGGAGCTGTTTTTT	CASSARTPQEAGELFF
TRBV15	.	TRBJ1-5	.	TGTGCCACCAGCAGAGATGGGGGTGGGAGGGCCCAGCATTTT	CATSRDGGGRAQHF
TRBV27	.	TRBJ1-5	.	TGTGCCAGCAGTTCTGGGACTTCCCTTTCTTCGCCCCAGCATTTT	CASSSGTSLSSPQHF
TRBV27	.	TRBJ1-2	.	TGTGCCAGCAGTTTAGGGTCGGACAGCTATGGCTACACCTTC	CASSLGSDSYGYTF
TRBV18	.	TRBJ2-7	.	TGTGCCAGCTCACCGGGAGGCGAGCAGTACTTC	CASSPGGEQYF
TRBV12-5	.	TRBJ1-5	.	TGTGCTAGTGGTTCCCCGTCACAGGGCAGTCAGCCCCAGCATTTT	CASGSPSQGSQPQHF
TRBV27	TRBD1	TRBJ1-5	once	TGTGCCAGCAGTTGGTCCGGGACAGGGACCCAGCCCCAGCATTTT	CASSWSGTGTQPQHF
TRBV6-2/TRBV6-3	.	TRBJ2-7	.	TGTGCCAGCAGTTACAGGGGGGGTTTTATCTACGAGCAGTACTTC	CASSYRGGFIYEQYF
TRBV2	TRBD2	TRBJ2-1	.	TGTGCCAGCAGTGAAACCGGGACTAGCGGAAATGAGCAGTTCTTC	CASSETGTSGNEQFF
TRBV15	TRBD2	TRBJ2-2	.	TGTGCCACCAGCTCTAGCGGGAGTTACGGGGAGCTGTTTTTT	CATSSSGSYGELFF
TRBV27	.	TRBJ1-2	.	TGTGCCAGCAGTTCCAGGGGTAGGGGTGGCTACACCTTC	CASSSRGRGGYTF
TRBV18	.	TRBJ2-1	.	TGTGCCAGCTCACCGAGCACGGGAAATGAGCAGTTCTTC	CASSPSTGNEQFF
TRBV11-2	.	TRBJ2-3	.	TGTGCCAGCAGCTTAGGGAACACCGGGGGCACAGATACGCAGTATTTT	CASSLGNTGGTDTQYF
TRBV19	.	TRBJ1-3	few	TGTGCCAGTAGTCCTCAGGGGACCGGAAACACCATATATTTT	CASSPQGTGNTIYF
TRBV11-2	TRBD1	TRBJ2-5	.	TGTGCCAGCACCCGGACAGGAACCCCAAGGTTGGAGACCCAGTACTTC	CASTRTGTPRLETQYF
TRBV7-9	.	TRBJ1-2	.	TGTGCCAGCAGCTTAGGTTATTTAAACTATGGCTACACCTTC	CASSLGYLNYGYTF
TRBV27	.	TRBJ2-7	.	TGTGCCAGCAGTTTGACAAGTTTCCACAGCTACGAGCAGTACTTC	CASSLTSFHSYEQYF
TRBV5-1	TRBD2	TRBJ2-1	.	TGCGCCAGCAGTCCGGGACTAGCCGGAACAAGCTCCTACAATGAGCAGTTCTTC	CASSPGLAGTSSYNEQFF
TRBV27	.	TRBJ1-2	.	TGTGCCAGCAGTTTACGGGGGAGCAGCTATGGCTACACCTTC	CASSLRGSSYGYTF
TRBV7-3	.	TRBJ1-6	once	TGTGCCAGCAGCTTAACTGGGGGGGCCGGATCACCCCTCCACTTT	CASSLTGGAGSPLHF
TRBV13	TRBD1	TRBJ2-5	.	TGTGCCAGCAGCGCAGAGGGGGCGGGCGCATGGGAGACCCAGTACTTC	CASSAEGAGAWETQYF
TRBV28	TRBD1	TRBJ1-5	.	TGTGCCAGCAGAACTACAGGGGGCTATAGCAATCAGCCCCAGCATTTT	CASRTTGGYSNQPQHF